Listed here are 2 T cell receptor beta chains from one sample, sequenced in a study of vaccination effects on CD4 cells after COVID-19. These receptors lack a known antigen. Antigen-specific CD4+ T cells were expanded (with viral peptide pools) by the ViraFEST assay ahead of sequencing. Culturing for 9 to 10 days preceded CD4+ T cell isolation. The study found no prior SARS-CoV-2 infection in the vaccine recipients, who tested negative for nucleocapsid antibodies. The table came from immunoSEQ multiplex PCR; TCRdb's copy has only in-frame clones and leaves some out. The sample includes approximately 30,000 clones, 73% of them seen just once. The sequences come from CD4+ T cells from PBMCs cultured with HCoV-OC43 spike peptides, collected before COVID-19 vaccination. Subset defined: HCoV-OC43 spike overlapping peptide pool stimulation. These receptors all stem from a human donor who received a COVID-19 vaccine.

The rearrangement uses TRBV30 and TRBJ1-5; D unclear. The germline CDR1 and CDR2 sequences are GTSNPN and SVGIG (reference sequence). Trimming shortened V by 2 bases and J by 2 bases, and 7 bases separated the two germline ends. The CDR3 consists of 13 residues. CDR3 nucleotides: TGTGCCTGGAGTATCCAGGGCAATCAGCCCCAGCATTTT. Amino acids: CAWSIQGNQPQHF.

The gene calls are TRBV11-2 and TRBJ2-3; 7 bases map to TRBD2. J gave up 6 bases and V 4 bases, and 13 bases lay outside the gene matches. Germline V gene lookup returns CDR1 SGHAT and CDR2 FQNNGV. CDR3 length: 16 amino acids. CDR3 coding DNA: TGTGCCAGCAGCTCTCTTCGGGGGAGGGCCGCCGATACGCAGTATTTT. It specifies CASSSLRGRAADTQYF.